The 14 T cell receptor beta chains reported below all come from one sample, sequenced in a study of blood T cells in healthy people across ages. Alongside a J-beta primer mix, a sample-barcoded 5' primer served in a second PCR lasting about 7 to 11 cycles. TCRdb re-derived calls from the 5' RACE reads in MiXCR, one entry per CDR3 protein. This table has about 780,000 distinct CDR3 sequences, around 45% appearing once. Sequencing was performed on blood. These receptors came from a man at least 80 years old in good health.

This clonotype turned up a few times. This chain connects TRBV24-1 to TRBJ2-7; D is undetermined. V lost 4 bases and J 4 bases, leaving 4 bases between the germline ends. Germline V CDR1 and CDR2: KGHDR, SFDVKD. This CDR3 comprises 11 residues. The CDR3 region has the DNA TGTGCCACCAGTGACCATTACGAGCAGTACTTC. Protein sequence: CATSDHYEQYF.

The CDR3 loop reads CASTMPGAEGADTQYF. For the CDR3, the DNA is TGCGCCAGCACCATGCCTGGCGCCGAGGGAGCAGATACGCAGTATTTT. The rearrangement uses TRBV5-1 and TRBJ2-3, with D perhaps matching TRBD2 (5 bases). CDR1 is SGHRS, CDR2 YFSETQ, per germline. Trimming stripped 6 bases from V and 4 bases from J, with 21 bases between. This CDR3 has 16 residues.

The chain couples TRBV20-1 to TRBJ2-3; 8 positions match TRBD2. The ends lost 0 bases at V and 4 bases at J; junction bases unmatched: 6. The CDR3 spans 15 residues. Germline loops: CDR1 DFQATT, CDR2 SNEGSKA (reference sequence). The CDR3 here is CSARDPAGVADTQYF. DNA of the CDR3: TGCAGTGCTAGAGATCCAGCGGGAGTAGCAGATACGCAGTATTTT.

The gene calls are TRBV24-1 and TRBJ2-1; D is tentatively TRBD1 or TRBD2 (6 bases each). Germline V gene data show CDR1 as KGHDR and CDR2 as SFDVKD. Trimming removed 8 bases at V and 15 bases at J, with 19 bases between. The CDR3 runs to 12 residues. In DNA form, the CDR3 reads TGTGCCACCACGGGTAGGGGGGACCGGCTGTTCTTC. It is translated as CATTGRGDRLFF.

Many counts were recorded for this clonotype. The chain joins TRBV2 to TRBJ2-3; 7 bases are a match to TRBD1. V shed 6 bases, J shed 3 bases, and the junction held 9 bases outside the gene matches. The CDR3 sequence is 15 residues long. Per germline, CDR1 SNHLY and CDR2 FYNNEI. CDR3 nucleotides: TGTGCCAGCAGCCCTGACAGGGAAAGGACAGATACGCAGTATTTT. Translated, it gives CASSPDRERTDTQYF.

This clonotype was found a few times. The chain has TRBV5-1 and TRBJ2-1; TRBD2 matches at 9 bases. This CDR3 is built from 17 residues. Germline V gives CDR1 SGHRS, CDR2 YFSETQ. V shed 4 bases, J shed 7 bases, and the junction held 15 bases outside the gene matches. The CDR3 coding sequence is TGCGCCAGCAGCAGTCCGGTGGGGCGGGAGGGAATGAATGAGCAGTTCTTC. It specifies CASSSPVGREGMNEQFF.

V and J are TRBV28 and TRBJ2-3; D unresolved. This CDR3 has 16 amino acids. Germline-derived CDR1 and CDR2 are MDHEN and SYDVKM. Trimming left V 5 bases short and J 0 bases short, with 15 bases between. The CDR3 protein is CASSPRTYASTDTQYF. DNA of the CDR3: TGTGCCAGCAGTCCCCGGACGTACGCTAGCACAGATACGCAGTATTTT.

The rearrangement links TRBV6-1 to TRBJ2-3; 9 bases match TRBD1. CDR3 length equals 14 residues. Germline V CDR1 and CDR2: MNHNS, SASEGT. Trimming cost V 1 base and J 4 bases; bases outside gene matches: 0. CDR3 nucleotide sequence: TGTGCCAGCAGTGAAGGACAGGGGGCAGATACGCAGTATTTT. This codes for CASSEGQGADTQYF.

V is TRBV28 and J is TRBJ2-7; 12 bases match TRBD2. CDR3 length equals 16 residues. V was pared by 4 bases and J by 5 bases, with 9 bases of the junction left unmatched. Looked up from germline, CDR1 is MDHEN and CDR2 is SYDVKM. The DNA of the CDR3 is TGTGCCAGCAGTTCTAGACTAGCGGGGGTACTCGACGAGCAGTACTTC. It codes for CASSSRLAGVLDEQYF. The full variable domain, with the rest looked up from reference TRBV28 and TRBJ2-7, is DVKVTQSSRYLVKRTGEKVFLECVQDMDHENMFWYRQDPGLGLRLIYFSYDVKMKEKGDIPEGYSVSREKKERFSLILESASTNQTSMYLCASSSRLAGVLDEQYFGPGTRLTVT.

V and J are TRBV29-1 and TRBJ2-4; tentative D call: TRBD2 (5 bases). Gene TRBJ2-7 matches the end of the DNA better, so the J call may be wrong. The CDR3 has 13 amino acids. The germline V gene has CDR1 SQVTM and CDR2 ANQGSEA. The CDR3 loop reads CSAEDGNTYEQYF. The CDR3 bases are TGCAGCGCCGAAGACGGGAATACCTACGAGCAGTACTTC.

The gene calls are TRBV6-6 and TRBJ2-2; 9 bases are a match to TRBD2. CDR1 MNHNY and CDR2 SVGAGI come from the germline V gene (reference sequence). This CDR3 contains 15 residues. After removal of 6 bases from V and 1 base from J, the junction contained 3 bases not matched to a gene. The CDR3 spells CASRNSGGNTGELFF. The CDR3 DNA reads as TGTGCCAGCAGGAATAGCGGGGGGAACACCGGGGAGCTGTTTTTT.

This chain uses TRBV7-2 with TRBJ2-5, with 11 bases that match TRBD2. The V segment lost 2 bases and the J segment 11 bases; nucleotides outside the gene matches: 13. The CDR3 runs 16 residues. The germline CDR1 and CDR2 sequences are SGHTA and FQGNSA. The CDR3 DNA sequence: TGTGCCAGCAGCTTATCCTCCATAGCGGGGGGGAATGAGCAGTACTTC. Translated: CASSLSSIAGGNEQYF.

The rearrangement uses TRBV30 and TRBJ1-1; D uncertain. CDR1 GTSNPN and CDR2 SVGIG come from the germline V gene (reference sequence). Trimming took 0 bases from V and 1 from J, leaving 9 bases between them. The CDR3 covers 14 residues. CDR3 protein: CAWSVGPGNTEAFF. The CDR3 DNA sequence: TGTGCCTGGAGTGTAGGTCCAGGGAACACTGAAGCTTTCTTT.

This clonotype was observed a handful of times. This sequence joins TRBV12-3 or TRBV12-4 and TRBJ2-1, with TRBD2 identical over 12 bases. Trimming at V came to 6 bases and at J to 10 bases, leaving 7 bases not matched to a gene. The CDR3 consists of 14 residues. The CDR3 reads CASRPSGRAWEQFF. DNA of the CDR3: TGTGCCAGCAGACCTAGCGGGAGGGCCTGGGAGCAGTTCTTC.